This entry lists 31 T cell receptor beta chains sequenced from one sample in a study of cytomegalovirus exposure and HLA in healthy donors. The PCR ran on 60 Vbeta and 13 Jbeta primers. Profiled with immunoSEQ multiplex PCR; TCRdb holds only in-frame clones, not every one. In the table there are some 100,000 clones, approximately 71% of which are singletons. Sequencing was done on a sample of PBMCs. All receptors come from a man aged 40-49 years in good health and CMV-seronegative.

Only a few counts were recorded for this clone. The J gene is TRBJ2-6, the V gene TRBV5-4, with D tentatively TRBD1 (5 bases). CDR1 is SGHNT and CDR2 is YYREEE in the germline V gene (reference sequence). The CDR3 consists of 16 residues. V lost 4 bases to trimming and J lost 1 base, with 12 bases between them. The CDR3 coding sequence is TGTGCCAGCAGCCAATATCAGGGTTCTGGGGCCAACGTCCTGACTTTC. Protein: CASSQYQGSGANVLTF.

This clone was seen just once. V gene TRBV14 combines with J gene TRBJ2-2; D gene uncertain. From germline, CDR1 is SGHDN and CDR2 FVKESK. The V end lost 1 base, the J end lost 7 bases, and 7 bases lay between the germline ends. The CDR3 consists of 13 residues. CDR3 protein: CASSQVNGGELFF. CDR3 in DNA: TGTGCCAGCAGCCAAGTAAACGGCGGGGAGCTGTTTTTT.

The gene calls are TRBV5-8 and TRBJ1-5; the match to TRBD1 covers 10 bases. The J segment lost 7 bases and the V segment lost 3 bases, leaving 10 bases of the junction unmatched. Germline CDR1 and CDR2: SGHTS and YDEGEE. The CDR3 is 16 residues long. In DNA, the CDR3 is TGTGCCAGCAGCTCACCCGGGACAGGGGAGAGGCAGCCCCAGCATTTT. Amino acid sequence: CASSSPGTGERQPQHF. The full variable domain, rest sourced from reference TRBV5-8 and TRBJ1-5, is EAGVTQSPTHLIKTRGQQATLRCSPISGHTSVYWYQQALGLGLQFLLWYDEGEERNRGNFPPRFSGRQFPNYSSELNVNALELEDSALYLCASSSPGTGERQPQHFGDGTRLSIL.

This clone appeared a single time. CDR3 sequence: CASSQRDRDVTNEKLFF. The CDR3 DNA reads as TGCGCCAGCAGTCAAAGGGACAGGGACGTAACTAATGAAAAACTGTTTTTT. V usage is TRBV23-1 and J usage is TRBJ1-4; TRBD1 matches at 9 bases. TRBV23-1 is an ORF for which the function is uncertain. The ends lost 2 bases at V and 1 base at J; junction bases unmatched: 5. There are 17 residues in the CDR3.

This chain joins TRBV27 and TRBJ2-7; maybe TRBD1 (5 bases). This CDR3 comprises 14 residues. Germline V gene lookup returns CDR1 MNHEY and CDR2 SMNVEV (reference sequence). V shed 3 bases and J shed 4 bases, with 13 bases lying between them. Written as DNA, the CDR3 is TGTGCCAGCAGTTTTGCAGGGCCAGGGTACGAGCAGTACTTC. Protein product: CASSFAGPGYEQYF.

The CDR3, as DNA: TGTGCCAGCAGTTATGAGACAGGGGACGTGAACACTGAAGCTTTCTTT. Residues: CASSYETGDVNTEAFF. The chain employs TRBV6-5 and TRBJ1-1; 8 nucleotides align to TRBD1. The CDR3 totals 16 residues. CDR1 and CDR2 (germline): MNHEY, SVGAGI. Trimming cost V 3 bases and J 0 bases; bases outside gene matches: 6.

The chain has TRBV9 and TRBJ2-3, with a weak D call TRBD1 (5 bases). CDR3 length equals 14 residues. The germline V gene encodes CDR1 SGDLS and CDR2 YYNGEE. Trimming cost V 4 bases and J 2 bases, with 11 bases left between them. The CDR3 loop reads CASSLGPDTDTQYF. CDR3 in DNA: TGTGCCAGCAGCTTGGGGCCCGACACAGATACGCAGTATTTT.

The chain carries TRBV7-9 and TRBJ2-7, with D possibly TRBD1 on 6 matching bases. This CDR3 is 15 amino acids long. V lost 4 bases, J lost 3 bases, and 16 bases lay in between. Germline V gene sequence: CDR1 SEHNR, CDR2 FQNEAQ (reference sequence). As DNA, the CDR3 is TGTGCCAGCAGCTCCTTGGGACACGCCGACTACGAGCAGTACTTC. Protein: CASSSLGHADYEQYF.

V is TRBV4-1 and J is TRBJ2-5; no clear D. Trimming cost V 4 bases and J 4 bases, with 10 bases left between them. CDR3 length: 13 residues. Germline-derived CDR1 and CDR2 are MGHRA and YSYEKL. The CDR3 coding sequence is TGCGCCAGCAGCCTCACGGAGATAGAGACCCAGTACTTC. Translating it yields CASSLTEIETQYF.

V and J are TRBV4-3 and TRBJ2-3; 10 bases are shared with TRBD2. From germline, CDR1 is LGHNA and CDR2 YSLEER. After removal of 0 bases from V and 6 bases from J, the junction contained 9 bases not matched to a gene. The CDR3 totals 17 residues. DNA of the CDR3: TGCGCCAGCAGCCAAGATCTAGCGGGGGCTTCTCTTGATACGCAGTATTTT. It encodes CASSQDLAGASLDTQYF.

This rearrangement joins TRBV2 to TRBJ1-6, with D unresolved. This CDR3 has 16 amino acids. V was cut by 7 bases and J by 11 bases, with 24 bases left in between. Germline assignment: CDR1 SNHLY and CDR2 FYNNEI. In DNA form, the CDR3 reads TGTGCCAGCATTCGATCTCCCGGGGAAGGCCAGCCACCCCTCCACTTT. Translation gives CASIRSPGEGQPPLHF.

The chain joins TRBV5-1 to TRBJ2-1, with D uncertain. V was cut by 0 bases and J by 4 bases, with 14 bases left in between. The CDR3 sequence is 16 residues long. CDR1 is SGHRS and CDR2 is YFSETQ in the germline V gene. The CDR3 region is CASSLGGTRSYNEQFF. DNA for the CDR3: TGCGCCAGCAGCTTGGGAGGAACGAGAAGTTACAATGAGCAGTTCTTC.

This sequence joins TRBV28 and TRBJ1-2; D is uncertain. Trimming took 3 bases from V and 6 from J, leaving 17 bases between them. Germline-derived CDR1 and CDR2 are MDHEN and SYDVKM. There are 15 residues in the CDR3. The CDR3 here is CASSLFEGTPDGYTF. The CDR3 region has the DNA TGTGCCAGCAGTTTGTTCGAGGGTACCCCGGATGGCTACACCTTC.

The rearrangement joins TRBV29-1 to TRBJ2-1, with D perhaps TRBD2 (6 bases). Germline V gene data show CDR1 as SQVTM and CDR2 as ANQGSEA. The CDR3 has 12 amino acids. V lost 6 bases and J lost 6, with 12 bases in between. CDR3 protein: CSVGDWINEQFF. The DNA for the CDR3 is TGCAGCGTCGGGGACTGGATCAATGAGCAGTTCTTC.

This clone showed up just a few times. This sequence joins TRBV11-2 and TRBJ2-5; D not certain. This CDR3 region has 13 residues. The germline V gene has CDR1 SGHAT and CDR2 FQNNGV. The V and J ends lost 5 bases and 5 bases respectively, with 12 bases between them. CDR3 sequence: CASSLDPGETQYF. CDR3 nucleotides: TGTGCCAGCAGCCTCGACCCCGGGGAGACCCAGTACTTC.

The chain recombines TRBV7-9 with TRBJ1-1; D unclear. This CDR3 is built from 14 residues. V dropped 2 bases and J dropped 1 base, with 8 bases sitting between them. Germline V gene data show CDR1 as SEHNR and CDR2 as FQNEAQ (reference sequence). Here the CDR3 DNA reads TGTGCCAGCAGCTTATCAGGCGCGAACACTGAAGCTTTCTTT. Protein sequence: CASSLSGANTEAFF.

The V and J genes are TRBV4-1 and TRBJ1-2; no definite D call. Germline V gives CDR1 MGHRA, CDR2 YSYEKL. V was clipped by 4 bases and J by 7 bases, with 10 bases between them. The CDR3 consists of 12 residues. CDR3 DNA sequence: TGCGCCAGCAGCCCCACCGCCGGTGGCTACACCTTC. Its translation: CASSPTAGGYTF.

The CDR3 DNA follows: TGTGCCAGCAGTGGTTTGGGGCGGACTGAAGCTTTCTTT. Protein product: CASSGLGRTEAFF. The chain uses TRBV28 and TRBJ1-1, with D maybe TRBD1 (5 bases). CDR1 MDHEN and CDR2 SYDVKM come from the germline V gene. The CDR3 runs 13 residues. Trimming pared 5 bases from V and 5 bases from J, leaving 12 bases between. Drawing the rest from reference TRBV28 and TRBJ1-1, the complete variable domain is DVKVTQSSRYLVKRTGEKVFLECVQDMDHENMFWYRQDPGLGLRLIYFSYDVKMKEKGDIPEGYSVSREKKERFSLILESASTNQTSMYLCASSGLGRTEAFFGQGTRLTVV.

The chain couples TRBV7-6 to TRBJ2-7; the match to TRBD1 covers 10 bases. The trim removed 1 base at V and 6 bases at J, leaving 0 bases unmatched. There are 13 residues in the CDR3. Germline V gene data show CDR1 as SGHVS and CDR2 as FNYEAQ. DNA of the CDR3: TGTGCCAGCAGCTTAGGGGACAGGGGCGAGCAGTACTTC. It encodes CASSLGDRGEQYF.

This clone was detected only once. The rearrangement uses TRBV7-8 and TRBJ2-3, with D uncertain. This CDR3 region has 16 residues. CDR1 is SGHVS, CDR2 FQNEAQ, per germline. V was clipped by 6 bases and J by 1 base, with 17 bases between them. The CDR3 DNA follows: TGTGCCAGCAGTCCACTAAACCTTCTTCGCACAGATACGCAGTATTTT. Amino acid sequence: CASSPLNLLRTDTQYF. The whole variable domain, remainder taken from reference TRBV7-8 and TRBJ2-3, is GAGVSQSPRYKVAKRGQDVALRCDPISGHVSLFWYQQALGQGPEFLTYFQNEAQLDKSGLPSDRFFAERPEGSVSTLKIQRTQQEDSAVYLCASSPLNLLRTDTQYFGPGTRLTVL.

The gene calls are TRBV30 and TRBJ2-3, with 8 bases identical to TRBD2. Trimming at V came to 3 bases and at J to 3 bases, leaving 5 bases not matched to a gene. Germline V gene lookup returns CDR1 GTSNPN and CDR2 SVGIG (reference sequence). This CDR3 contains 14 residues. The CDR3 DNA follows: TGTGCCTGGAGGCCCGGGGGGGGGACAGATACGCAGTATTTT. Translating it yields CAWRPGGGTDTQYF. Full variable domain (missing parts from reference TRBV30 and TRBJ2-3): SQTIHQWPATLVQPVGSPLSLECTVEGTSNPNLYWYRQAAGRGLQLLFYSVGIGQISSEVPQNLSASRPQDRQFILSSKKLLLSDSGFYLCAWRPGGGTDTQYFGPGTRLTVL.

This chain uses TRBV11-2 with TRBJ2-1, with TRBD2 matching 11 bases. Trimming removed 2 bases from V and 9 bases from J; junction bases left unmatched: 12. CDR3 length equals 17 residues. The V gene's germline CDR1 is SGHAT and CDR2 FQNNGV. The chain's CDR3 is CASSLSRGSGGAPEQFF. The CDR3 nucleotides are TGTGCCAGCAGCTTAAGTCGCGGTAGCGGGGGGGCCCCTGAGCAGTTCTTC.

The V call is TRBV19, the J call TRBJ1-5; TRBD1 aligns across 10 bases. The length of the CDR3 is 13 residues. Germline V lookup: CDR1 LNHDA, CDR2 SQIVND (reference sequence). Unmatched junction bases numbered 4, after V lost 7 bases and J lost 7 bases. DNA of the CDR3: TGTGCCAGTATGGACAGGGGGTACCAGCCCCAGCATTTT. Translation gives CASMDRGYQPQHF.

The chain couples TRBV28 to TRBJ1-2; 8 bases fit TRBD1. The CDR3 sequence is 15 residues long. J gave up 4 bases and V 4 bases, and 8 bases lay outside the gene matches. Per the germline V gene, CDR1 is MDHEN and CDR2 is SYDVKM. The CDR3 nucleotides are TGTGCCAGCAGTTCTCAGGGGGCTGGGGTCTATGGCTACACCTTC. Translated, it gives CASSSQGAGVYGYTF.

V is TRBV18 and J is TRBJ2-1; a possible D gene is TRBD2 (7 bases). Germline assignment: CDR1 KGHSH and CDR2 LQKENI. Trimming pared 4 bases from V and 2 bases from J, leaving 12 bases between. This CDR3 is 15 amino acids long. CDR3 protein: CASSRGGGTYNEQFF. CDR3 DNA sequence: TGTGCCAGCTCACGCGGCGGGGGCACCTACAATGAGCAGTTCTTC.

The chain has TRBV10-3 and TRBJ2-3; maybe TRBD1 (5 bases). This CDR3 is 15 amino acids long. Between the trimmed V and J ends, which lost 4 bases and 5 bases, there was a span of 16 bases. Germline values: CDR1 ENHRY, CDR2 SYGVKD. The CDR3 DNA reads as TGTGCCATCAGTGGACCGACAGATGGGGTAGATACGCAGTATTTT. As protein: CAISGPTDGVDTQYF.

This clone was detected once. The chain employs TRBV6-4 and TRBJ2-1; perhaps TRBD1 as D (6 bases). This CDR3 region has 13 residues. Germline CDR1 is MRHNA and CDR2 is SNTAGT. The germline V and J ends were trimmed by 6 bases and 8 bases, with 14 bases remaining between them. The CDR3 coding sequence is TGTGCCAGCAGCGCGGAAGGGGGTTATGAGCAGTTCTTC. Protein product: CASSAEGGYEQFF.

The CDR3 DNA reads as TGTGCCAGCAGCTCAGGGACATCTACCGATATGAACACTGAAGCTTTCTTT. Protein product: CASSSGTSTDMNTEAFF. The rearrangement joins TRBV7-9 to TRBJ1-1; D perhaps matches TRBD1 (6 bases). This CDR3 has 17 residues. The germline gives CDR1 SEHNR, CDR2 FQNEAQ (reference sequence). V was pared by 4 bases and J by 0 bases, with 18 bases between.

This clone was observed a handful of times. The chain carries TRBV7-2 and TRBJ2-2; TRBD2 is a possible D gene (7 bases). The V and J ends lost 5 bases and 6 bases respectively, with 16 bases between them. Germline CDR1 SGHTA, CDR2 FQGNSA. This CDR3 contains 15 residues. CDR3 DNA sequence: TGTGCCAGCAGCCCCCAGAGGGGGAGGGCCGGGGAGCTGTTTTTT. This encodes CASSPQRGRAGELFF.

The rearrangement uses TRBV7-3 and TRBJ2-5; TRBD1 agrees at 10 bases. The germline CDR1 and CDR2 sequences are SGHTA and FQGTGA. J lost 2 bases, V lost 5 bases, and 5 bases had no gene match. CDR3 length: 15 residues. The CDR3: CASSRQGAQQETQYF. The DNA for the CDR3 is TGTGCCAGCAGCAGACAGGGGGCGCAGCAAGAGACCCAGTACTTC.

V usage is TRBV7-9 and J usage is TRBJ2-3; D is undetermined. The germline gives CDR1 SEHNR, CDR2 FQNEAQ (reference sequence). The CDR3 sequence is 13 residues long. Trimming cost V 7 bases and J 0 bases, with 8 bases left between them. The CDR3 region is CASTHLSTDTQYF. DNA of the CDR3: TGTGCCAGCACCCACTTGAGCACAGATACGCAGTATTTT.